This TCR beta chain was recovered during a study of blood T cell repertoires in COVID-19. Overall study context: Some COVID-19 samples were acute and others convalescent; all came from the United States, Italy and Spain. The cDNA or gDNA used as material had been derived from T cells, B-cell-depleted T cells, or PBMCs.

V lost 4 bases, J lost 8 bases, and 6 bases lay in between. CDR1 and CDR2 (germline): ENHRY, SYGVKD. The CDR3 consists of 11 residues. Per the original methods: Estimation of nucleated cell counts relied on the amplification of reference gene primers. TCRdb keeps only in-frame clones here, not all; method: immunoSEQ multiplex PCR. The D gene and trimming were derived from the DNA, and the V and J assignments and clone size from that table. The data show about 320,000 clones, roughly 88% seen once. This rearrangement joins TRBV10-3 to TRBJ2-1, with D perhaps matching TRBD1 (5 bases). The sequenced material came from peripheral blood. This receptor was taken from a woman in her forties or fifties with acute or convalescent COVID-19. CDR3 amino acids: CAISGGDEQFF. The CDR3 bases are TGTGCCATCAGTGGGGGCGATGAGCAGTTCTTC.